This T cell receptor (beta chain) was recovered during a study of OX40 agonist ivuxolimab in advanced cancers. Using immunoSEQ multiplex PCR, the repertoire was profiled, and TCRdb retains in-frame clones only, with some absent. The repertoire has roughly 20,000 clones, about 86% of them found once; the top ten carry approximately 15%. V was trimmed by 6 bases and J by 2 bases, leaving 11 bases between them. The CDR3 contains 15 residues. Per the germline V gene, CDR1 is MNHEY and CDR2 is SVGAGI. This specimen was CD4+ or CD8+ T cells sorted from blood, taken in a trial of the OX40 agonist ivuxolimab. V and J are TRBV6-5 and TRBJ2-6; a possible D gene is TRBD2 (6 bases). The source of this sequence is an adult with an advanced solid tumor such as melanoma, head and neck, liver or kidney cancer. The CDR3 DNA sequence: TGTGCCAGCAGGGAGGAGGGAACTGGGGCCAACGTCCTGACTTTC. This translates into CASREEGTGANVLTF.